This T cell receptor (beta chain) appears in the sequencing data of a study of OX40 agonist ivuxolimab in advanced cancers. Study-wide background: Patients received the agonistic anti-OX40 (CD134) antibody ivuxolimab. Subjects had a mean age of about 60 years, with a range of roughly 20 to 79; more than 70% were male. Whole-study results and caveats: Relative to CD4+, CD8+ T cells held more expanded clones on average.

The CDR3 length is 14 residues. Trimming left V 0 bases short and J 5 bases short, with 8 bases between. Germline V gene lookup returns CDR1 MNHEY and CDR2 SVGAGI. Comments on this clone: What it binds is unknown.

Drawing of blood for sampling happened at baseline, at cycle 4 day 1, and at cycle 7 day 1. Produced via immunoSEQ multiplex PCR; TCRdb's table is partial and in-frame only. The repertoire has fewer than 130,000 clones, about nine tenths of them found once; the top ten carry about 0.3%. The sample here was CD4+ or CD8+ T cells sorted from blood, taken in a trial of the OX40 agonist ivuxolimab. The sequence came from an adult with an advanced solid tumor such as melanoma, head and neck, liver or kidney cancer. The J gene is TRBJ1-5, the V gene TRBV6-5, with D maybe TRBD1 (5 bases). Here the CDR3 reads CASSYSTAYQPQHF. Here the CDR3 DNA reads TGTGCCAGCAGTTACTCGACAGCTTATCAGCCCCAGCATTTT.